A single sample is the source of the 24 T cell receptor beta chains below, sequenced in a study of blood T cell repertoires in COVID-19. Assay: immunoSEQ multiplex PCR; the TCRdb copy retains only in-frame clones and omits some. The sample carries about 60,000 clones, approximately 84% recorded once. The sequencing input was peripheral blood. Receptors were obtained from a man aged 55 to 70 with acute or convalescent COVID-19.

The rearrangement uses TRBV5-1 and TRBJ2-5; 9 bases match TRBD1. Germline assignment: CDR1 SGHRS and CDR2 YFSETQ. The CDR3 spans 15 residues. J gave up 4 bases and V 4 bases, and 8 bases lay outside the gene matches. CDR3 nucleotide sequence: TGCGCCAGCAGCGGGGGGACAGGGTTGGGAGAGACCCAGTACTTC. Residues: CASSGGTGLGETQYF.

This clone was seen once. J is TRBJ2-3 and V is TRBV10-3, with 12 bases identical to TRBD2. J lost 3 bases, V lost 0 bases, and 7 bases had no gene match. This CDR3 is built from 18 residues. Germline CDR1 is ENHRY and CDR2 is SYGVKD. The CDR3 loop reads CAISESWLAGGRTDTQYF. The CDR3 region has the DNA TGTGCCATCAGTGAGTCTTGGCTAGCGGGGGGGCGTACAGATACGCAGTATTTT.

The chain joins TRBV5-4 to TRBJ1-1; D not certain. Germline V gives CDR1 SGHNT, CDR2 YYREEE (reference sequence). The CDR3 has 12 amino acids. Trimming pared 0 bases from V and 12 bases from J, leaving 12 bases between. Written as DNA, the CDR3 is TGTGCCAGCAGCTTGGAAGGGAGTCGGACTTTCTTT. This translates into CASSLEGSRTFF.

A word on this clone: One junction end disagrees with the germline gene, perhaps due to a read error. J is TRBJ1-5 and V is TRBV19, with a possible D match to TRBD1 (5 bases). Germline V gene lookup returns CDR1 LNHDA and CDR2 SQIVND (reference sequence). The CDR3 totals 13 residues. The CDR3 region is CASSIDRFGRATF. The CDR3 region has the DNA TGTGCCAGTAGTATAGATAGGTTCGGCAGGGCCACATTT.

The table lists this clone with a count of one. The chain combines TRBV13 with TRBJ2-7; tentative D call: TRBD1 (5 bases). Germline V lookup: CDR1 PRHDT, CDR2 FYEKMQ (reference sequence). The CDR3 spans 12 residues. The V end lost 6 bases, the J end lost 2 bases, and 8 bases lay between the germline ends. Here the CDR3 DNA reads TGTGCCAGCAGACAGGCCCCCTACGAGCAGTACTTC. Its translation: CASRQAPYEQYF.

This clone was found a few times. The chain uses TRBV2 and TRBJ1-2; possibly TRBD1 for D (5 bases). Between the trimmed V and J ends, which lost 3 bases and 2 bases, there was a span of 7 bases. The CDR3 runs to 13 residues. Germline V gene sequence: CDR1 SNHLY, CDR2 FYNNEI. The CDR3 coding sequence is TGTGCCAGCAGTGAGGACAAGAACTATGGCTACACCTTC. Its translation is CASSEDKNYGYTF. Together with reference TRBV2 and TRBJ1-2, the CDR3 gives the full variable domain: EPEVTQTPSHQVTQMGQEVILRCVPISNHLYFYWYRQILGQKVEFLVSFYNNEISEKSEIFDDQFSVERPDGSNFTLKIRSTKLEDSAMYFCASSEDKNYGYTFGSGTRLTVV.

This sequence joins TRBV20-1 and TRBJ1-2; 7 nucleotides line up with TRBD1. The V gene's germline CDR1 is DFQATT and CDR2 SNEGSKA (reference sequence). The CDR3 spans 14 residues. Trimming took 3 bases from V and 5 from J; bases not matched to a gene: 9. The CDR3 reads CSASRGQGEYGYTF. CDR3 nucleotides: TGCAGTGCTAGTAGGGGGCAAGGGGAGTATGGCTACACCTTC.

The chain has TRBV27 and TRBJ1-1; maybe TRBD1 (6 bases). CDR3 length equals 14 residues. In germline, CDR1 is MNHEY, CDR2 SMNVEV (reference sequence). Trimming took 2 bases from V and 4 from J, leaving 11 bases between them. The CDR3 DNA sequence: TGTGCCAGCAGTTTAAAGGGCAGGGGCACTGAAGCTTTCTTT. Amino acids: CASSLKGRGTEAFF.

V is TRBV9 and J is TRBJ2-1; 10 bases match TRBD2. This CDR3 comprises 18 residues. Germline V gene lookup returns CDR1 SGDLS and CDR2 YYNGEE. V was clipped by 4 bases and J by 3 bases; unmatched bases: 13. The CDR3 loop is CASSSSGASGGNYNEQFF. DNA of the CDR3: TGTGCCAGCAGCTCCAGCGGGGCTAGCGGGGGTAACTACAATGAGCAGTTCTTC.

This CDR3 is CAWSSPGQRVTGQPQHF. Written as DNA, the CDR3 is TGTGCCTGGAGTTCACCAGGACAGAGGGTGACGGGTCAGCCCCAGCATTTT. The chain carries TRBV30 and TRBJ1-5; tentative D call: TRBD1 (6 bases). V lost 2 bases and J lost 6, with 23 bases in between. Per germline, CDR1 GTSNPN and CDR2 SVGIG (reference sequence). The CDR3 is 17 residues long.

The rearrangement joins TRBV29-1 to TRBJ2-1; D possibly corresponds to TRBD1 (5 bases). The CDR3 totals 12 residues. Trimming pared 7 bases from V and 6 bases from J, leaving 13 bases between. CDR1 and CDR2 (germline): SQVTM, ANQGSEA. The CDR3 coding sequence is TGCAGCGGGACAACCGATTTCAATGAGCAGTTCTTC. This gives the protein CSGTTDFNEQFF.

V and J are TRBV7-6 and TRBJ1-2; D might be TRBD1 (6 bases). The CDR3 runs to 15 residues. Trimming pared 6 bases from V and 8 bases from J, leaving 22 bases between. The germline V gene has CDR1 SGHVS and CDR2 FNYEAQ. The CDR3 loop is CASSHSQGLGDGYTF. The CDR3 DNA follows: TGTGCCAGCAGTCACTCTCAGGGGTTAGGAGACGGCTACACCTTC. Full variable domain (missing parts from reference TRBV7-6 and TRBJ1-2): GAGVSQSPRYKVTKRGQDVALRCDPISGHVSLYWYRQALGQGPEFLTYFNYEAQQDKSGLPNDRFSAERPEGSISTLTIQRTEQRDSAMYRCASSHSQGLGDGYTFGSGTRLTVV.

V gene TRBV30 combines with J gene TRBJ1-3, with a possible D match to TRBD1 (6 bases). Germline CDR1 is GTSNPN and CDR2 is SVGIG (reference sequence). With 3 bases removed from V and 5 bases from J, the gap between germline ends came to 17 bases. The CDR3 has 15 amino acids. CDR3: CAWSLAGGARNTIYF. DNA for the CDR3: TGTGCCTGGAGCCTCGCGGGGGGCGCGAGAAACACCATATATTTT.

The gene calls are TRBV7-2 and TRBJ2-4; 8 bases are shared with TRBD2. Trimming removed 3 bases from V and 6 bases from J; junction bases left unmatched: 10. CDR3 length: 16 amino acids. CDR1 and CDR2 from the germline V gene are SGHTA and FQGNSA. The CDR3 loop reads CASSFGGSGIGNIQYF. The CDR3 DNA is TGTGCCAGCAGCTTCGGGGGTAGCGGGATAGGAAACATTCAGTACTTC.

The V and J genes are TRBV15 and TRBJ1-5; D possibly corresponds to TRBD1 (5 bases). Germline CDR1 reads LNHNV; CDR2 reads YYDKDF (reference sequence). V lost 0 bases and J lost 0, with 18 bases in between. This CDR3 contains 19 residues. The CDR3 DNA reads as TGTGCCACCAGCAGAGATGCGGGGCACGTAGGTTATAGCAATCAGCCCCAGCATTTT. This codes for CATSRDAGHVGYSNQPQHF.

The chain is built from TRBV9 and TRBJ2-3; 9 nucleotides align to TRBD2. In germline, CDR1 is SGDLS, CDR2 YYNGEE. The CDR3 totals 15 residues. The V segment lost 4 bases and the J segment 2 bases; nucleotides outside the gene matches: 5. CDR3 in DNA: TGTGCCAGCAGCTTGACTAGCGGAGTCACAGATACGCAGTATTTT. Translation: CASSLTSGVTDTQYF.

V is TRBV10-3 and J is TRBJ1-2; D gene unclear. This CDR3 region has 15 residues. V was clipped by 0 bases and J by 3 bases, with 11 bases between them. Germline values: CDR1 ENHRY, CDR2 SYGVKD. The CDR3, as DNA: TGTGCCATCAGTGAGTCAATCCGGCAGGACTATGGCTACACCTTC. This encodes CAISESIRQDYGYTF.

The chain employs TRBV6-1 and TRBJ1-1, with no clear D. V lost 2 bases and J 1 base, leaving 8 bases between the germline ends. CDR3 length equals 14 residues. From germline, CDR1 is MNHNS and CDR2 SASEGT. CDR3 loop: CASSESTANTEAFF. CDR3 coding DNA: TGTGCCAGCAGTGAAAGCACAGCGAACACTGAAGCTTTCTTT.

This clone has just a few counts. Other DNA sequences in this sample translate to the same CDR3. The J gene is TRBJ2-5, the V gene TRBV5-1, with D possibly TRBD2 on 5 matching bases. V was trimmed by 3 bases and J by 5 bases, leaving 14 bases between them. From germline, CDR1 is SGHRS and CDR2 YFSETQ. The CDR3 has 14 residues. The CDR3 region is CASSSQGSEETQYF. DNA for the CDR3: TGCGCCAGCAGCTCCCAAGGGAGCGAGGAGACCCAGTACTTC.

This clone occurred a few times. The V and J genes are TRBV19 and TRBJ2-3; 12 bases line up with TRBD1. Germline-derived CDR1 and CDR2 are LNHDA and SQIVND (reference sequence). This CDR3 is built from 15 residues. V shed 4 bases, J shed 7 bases, and the junction held 6 bases outside the gene matches. The CDR3 loop is CASSRGQGAENTQYF. The CDR3 DNA reads TGTGCCAGTAGTAGGGGACAGGGGGCTGAAAATACGCAGTATTTT.

The V gene is TRBV2, the J gene TRBJ2-1; D is possibly TRBD2 (6 bases). The CDR3 consists of 16 residues. V was trimmed by 3 bases and J by 3 bases, leaving 15 bases between them. The germline CDR1 and CDR2 sequences are SNHLY and FYNNEI. The CDR3 DNA follows: TGTGCCAGCAGTGACGTTACACCGGGAGACTACAATGAGCAGTTCTTC. Translating gives CASSDVTPGDYNEQFF.

The chain recombines TRBV2 with TRBJ2-3; D is ambiguous. Germline V CDR1 and CDR2: SNHLY, FYNNEI. Between the trimmed V and J ends, which lost 5 bases and 2 bases, there was a span of 14 bases. CDR3 length: 15 residues. Here the CDR3 DNA reads TGTGCCAGCAGTCGTTGGCGGCCCGACACAGATACGCAGTATTTT. This translates into CASSRWRPDTDTQYF. Looking up the rest from reference TRBV2 and TRBJ2-3 gives the full variable domain: EPEVTQTPSHQVTQMGQEVILRCVPISNHLYFYWYRQILGQKVEFLVSFYNNEISEKSEIFDDQFSVERPDGSNFTLKIRSTKLEDSAMYFCASSRWRPDTDTQYFGPGTRLTVL.

This clone was recorded a few times. The CDR3 DNA follows: TGTGCCAGCAAGGGGTGGTCCACGGAGACCCAGTACTTC. As protein: CASKGWSTETQYF. The chain links TRBV28 to TRBJ2-5; D possibly corresponds to TRBD1 (5 bases). V lost 7 bases, J lost 5 bases, and 14 bases lay in between. The CDR3 loop spans 13 amino acids. Germline V gene sequence: CDR1 MDHEN, CDR2 SYDVKM.

The chain combines TRBV7-2 with TRBJ2-1, with 10 positions matching TRBD2. The CDR3 covers 15 residues. Looked up from germline, CDR1 is SGHTA and CDR2 is FQGNSA. The junction had 7 bases not matched to a gene; V was cut back by 5 bases and J by 6 bases. The CDR3 DNA follows: TGTGCCAGCAGCCAAGCGGGGGGGCAGGGCAATGAGCAGTTCTTC. Its protein is CASSQAGGQGNEQFF. The full variable domain, with the rest looked up from reference TRBV7-2 and TRBJ2-1, is GAGVSQSPSNKVTEKGKDVELRCDPISGHTALYWYRQSLGQGLEFLIYFQGNSAPDKSGLPSDRFSAERTGGSVSTLTIQRTQQEDSAVYLCASSQAGGQGNEQFFGPGTRLTVL.